This TCR beta chain was sequenced for a study of T cell changes during pregnancy in multiple sclerosis. Germline V lookup: CDR1 SGHNT, CDR2 YENEEA. CDR3 length: 13 amino acids. Trimming removed 5 bases at V and 6 bases at J, with 10 bases between. TCRdb keeps only in-frame clones here, not all; method: immunoSEQ multiplex PCR. The table has around 50,000 clones, around 90% seen once. The origin of this receptor is a female donor in good health, enrolled as a control in a pregnancy study. This material consisted of CD4+ T cells from peripheral blood mononuclear cells, taken after pregnancy. This rearrangement joins TRBV11-3 to TRBJ2-2; a weak D match, TRBD1 (6 bases). CDR3 coding DNA: TGTGCCAGCAGCCCCAGGGGTTCCGGGGAGCTGTTTTTT. Translating gives CASSPRGSGELFF.